These 17 T cell receptor beta chains originate from one sample sequenced in a study of cytomegalovirus exposure and HLA in healthy donors (dated by TCRdb to between 2016 and 2019). Library construction relied on the immunoSEQ multiplex PCR assay. The immuneACCESS repertoire file appears here via TCRdb, limited to in-frame rearrangements. These files lack a portion of the clones; in checked studies, under half of the deficit traces to unresolved V genes, and the cause of the others is not known. Across this sample there are 120,000 or so clones, with approximately 88% seen only once. The ten largest account for approximately 2% of the sample. The sequencing sample was made of PBMCs. These receptors all come from a man aged 18 to 30 in good health and CMV-seronegative.

The chain has TRBV18 and TRBJ2-5; D may be TRBD2 (6 bases). The germline V gene has CDR1 KGHSH and CDR2 LQKENI. V lost 4 bases to trimming and J lost 5 bases, with 17 bases between them. This CDR3 is 15 amino acids long. The CDR3 DNA reads TGTGCCAGCTCACTAACGGGAGCTAACTGGGAGACCCAGTACTTC. It encodes CASSLTGANWETQYF.

Only one count was recorded for this clone. Here the CDR3 reads CASSPGGTGGFYGYTF. The CDR3, as DNA: TGCGCCAGCAGCCCTGGGGGGACAGGGGGCTTTTATGGCTACACCTTC. The chain joins TRBV5-1 to TRBJ1-2, with 12 bases identical to TRBD1. The CDR3 extends over 16 amino acids. Germline trimming cut 4 bases from V and 5 bases from J; bases unmatched to any gene: 9. CDR1 SGHRS and CDR2 YFSETQ come from the germline V gene.

The V and J genes are TRBV28 and TRBJ2-1, with 7 nucleotides matching TRBD1. The CDR3 covers 12 residues. J lost 4 bases, V lost 10 bases, and 4 bases had no gene match. The V gene's germline CDR1 is MDHEN and CDR2 SYDVKM. The CDR3 region is CATGDRYNEQFF. The DNA for the CDR3 is TGTGCCACCGGGGACAGATACAATGAGCAGTTCTTC.

The CDR3 protein is CASSFRQGFTDGELFF. The CDR3 DNA sequence: TGCGCCAGCAGCTTTAGGCAGGGGTTTACCGACGGGGAGCTGTTTTTT. The rearrangement uses TRBV5-1 and TRBJ2-2, with TRBD1 as a possible D gene (6 bases). CDR3 length: 16 residues. From germline, CDR1 is SGHRS and CDR2 YFSETQ. V lost 2 bases and J 7 bases, leaving 18 bases between the germline ends.

V is TRBV7-8 and J is TRBJ2-2; the match to TRBD2 covers 8 bases. Germline CDR1 is SGHVS and CDR2 is FQNEAQ. CDR3 size: 17 residues. Trimming at V came to 7 bases and at J to 0 bases, leaving 10 bases not matched to a gene. As DNA, the CDR3 is TGTGCCAGCACCCTGGGACTAGTAGTGGCGAACACCGGGGAGCTGTTTTTT. This sequence encodes CASTLGLVVANTGELFF.

This clone showed up just a few times. The chain has TRBV6-5 and TRBJ2-2; no clear D. The germline V gene has CDR1 MNHEY and CDR2 SVGAGI. V shed 6 bases and J shed 4 bases, with 6 bases lying between them. CDR3 length equals 12 residues. The CDR3 spells CASRYSTGELFF. For the CDR3, the DNA is TGTGCCAGCAGATATTCCACCGGGGAGCTGTTTTTT.

The CDR3 reads CASSISPGETYEQYF. CDR3 sequence (DNA): TGTGCCAGTAGTATTTCGCCAGGCGAAACCTACGAGCAGTACTTC. The chain joins TRBV19 to TRBJ2-7; D gene unclear. The CDR3 contains 15 residues. Trimming pared 3 bases from V and 2 bases from J, leaving 14 bases between. In germline, CDR1 is LNHDA, CDR2 SQIVND (reference sequence).

The chain carries TRBV7-2 and TRBJ2-7; 11 bases are a match to TRBD2. Germline loops: CDR1 SGHTA, CDR2 FQGNSA. The V gene end was trimmed by 5 bases and the J gene end by 3 bases; junction bases not matched to a gene: 3. CDR3 length: 14 amino acids. CDR3 in amino acids: CASSHTSGSYEQYF. The CDR3 nucleotides read TGTGCCAGCAGCCATACTAGCGGGAGCTACGAGCAGTACTTC. The full variable domain, its missing parts supplied by reference TRBV7-2 and TRBJ2-7, is GAGVSQSPSNKVTEKGKDVELRCDPISGHTALYWYRQSLGQGLEFLIYFQGNSAPDKSGLPSDRFSAERTGGSVSTLTIQRTQQEDSAVYLCASSHTSGSYEQYFGPGTRLTVT.

This chain's CDR3 is CASSFYGGETQYF. The DNA of the CDR3 is TGTGCCAGCAGTTTTTATGGGGGGGAGACCCAGTACTTC. The chain links TRBV28 to TRBJ2-5, with D possibly TRBD2 on 6 matching bases. This CDR3 has 13 residues. The germline V gene encodes CDR1 MDHEN and CDR2 SYDVKM. Trimming shortened V by 3 bases and J by 5 bases, and 10 bases separated the two germline ends.

The rearrangement links TRBV14 to TRBJ2-7; 9 bases are shared with TRBD1. The germline V gene has CDR1 SGHDN and CDR2 FVKESK. The CDR3 length is 15 residues. V lost 5 bases to trimming and J lost 6 bases; unmatched junction nucleotides: 11. The chain's CDR3 is CASSAPGQGHFEQYF. The CDR3 DNA follows: TGTGCCAGCAGCGCCCCGGGACAGGGACACTTCGAGCAGTACTTC.

This clone came up once. The chain uses TRBV27 and TRBJ2-7, with 11 bases matching TRBD2. The CDR3 spans 16 residues. Trimming took 3 bases from V and 4 from J; bases not matched to a gene: 8. Germline lookup yields CDR1 MNHEY and CDR2 SMNVEV (reference sequence). The CDR3 sequence is CASSLDGLAGDYEQYF. CDR3 DNA sequence: TGTGCCAGCAGTTTGGATGGACTAGCGGGTGATTACGAGCAGTACTTC.

Regarding this clone: Its ends do not fully match the called genes, so a read error is possible. This sequence joins TRBV2 and TRBJ2-7, with TRBD1 matching over 8 bases. This CDR3 region has 16 residues. Per germline, CDR1 SNHLY and CDR2 FYNNEI. As DNA, the CDR3 is TGTGCCAGCGGAATGCCCCGGGACAGGCTCTCCCACGAGCAGTACTTC. Protein: CASGMPRDRLSHEQYF.

The gene calls are TRBV30 and TRBJ2-3; TRBD1 matches 7 bases. Germline V lookup: CDR1 GTSNPN, CDR2 SVGIG (reference sequence). Trimming cost V 3 bases and J 0 bases; bases outside gene matches: 3. The CDR3 spans 14 residues. The CDR3 DNA follows: TGTGCCTGGAGAGGGGGCCCTAGCACAGATACGCAGTATTTT. It codes for CAWRGGPSTDTQYF.

This chain connects TRBV5-8 to TRBJ2-1, with 9 nucleotides matching TRBD1. V dropped 4 bases and J dropped 8; count of bases not matched to a gene: 13. CDR1 is SGHTS and CDR2 is YDEGEE in the germline V gene. The CDR3 loop spans 16 amino acids. CDR3: CASSALLTGGSYEQFF. The CDR3 DNA reads as TGTGCCAGCAGCGCCTTACTTACAGGGGGCTCATATGAGCAGTTCTTC.

The chain is built from TRBV19 and TRBJ1-4, with D unclear. The CDR3 sequence is 14 residues long. The germline V and J ends were trimmed by 7 bases and 8 bases, with 17 bases remaining between them. CDR1 is LNHDA, CDR2 SQIVND, per germline (reference sequence). The CDR3 coding sequence is TGTGCCAGTATGAGGTGTGAATCTACCGAAAAACTGTTTTTT. Its translation is CASMRCESTEKLFF.

The CDR3 DNA follows: TGTGCCAGCTCACCGACAGGGGACAGCGGCTACACCTTC. It yields the protein CASSPTGDSGYTF. The rearrangement joins TRBV18 to TRBJ1-2; 8 nucleotides agree with TRBD1. Unmatched junction bases numbered 5, after V lost 3 bases and J lost 8 bases. The CDR3 covers 13 residues. Germline V gene sequence: CDR1 KGHSH, CDR2 LQKENI.

The V and J genes are TRBV7-9 and TRBJ1-3; 12 bases fit TRBD1. The trim removed 5 bases at V and 6 bases at J, leaving 8 bases unmatched. Germline values: CDR1 SEHNR, CDR2 FQNEAQ (reference sequence). The CDR3 extends over 16 amino acids. The CDR3 sequence: CASSHGWGQGANTIYF. CDR3 coding DNA: TGTGCCAGCAGCCACGGATGGGGACAGGGGGCAAACACCATATATTTT.